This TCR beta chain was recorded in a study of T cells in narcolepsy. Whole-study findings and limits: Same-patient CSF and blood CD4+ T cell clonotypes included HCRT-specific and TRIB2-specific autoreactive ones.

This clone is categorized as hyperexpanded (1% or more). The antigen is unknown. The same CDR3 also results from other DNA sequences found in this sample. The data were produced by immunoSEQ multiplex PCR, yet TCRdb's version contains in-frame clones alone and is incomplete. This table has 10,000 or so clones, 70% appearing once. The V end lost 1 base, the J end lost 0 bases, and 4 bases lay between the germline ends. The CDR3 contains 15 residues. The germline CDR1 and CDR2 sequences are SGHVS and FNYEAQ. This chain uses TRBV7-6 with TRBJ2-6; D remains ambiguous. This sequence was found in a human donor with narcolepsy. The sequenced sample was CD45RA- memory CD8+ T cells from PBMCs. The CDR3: CASSLDLSGANVLTF. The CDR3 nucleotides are TGTGCCAGCAGCTTAGATCTCTCTGGGGCCAACGTCCTGACTTTC.